This T cell receptor (beta chain) originates from a study of OX40 agonist ivuxolimab in advanced cancers. In the study overall: Ivuxolimab was an agonistic, fully human IgG2 monoclonal antibody directed against OX40 (CD134), a costimulatory receptor. The paper reports the monotherapy dose-escalation portion (N of about 50 patients) of the phase I ivuxolimab trial. Three dose-escalation patients achieved partial responses, one with hepatocellular carcinoma and two with cutaneous melanoma. A male proportion of nearly 85% and a mean age of about 60 years, ranging from about 20 to 79, were recorded for the dose-escalation cohort. The purpose of peripheral TCRbeta sequencing was to test whether ivuxolimab changed TCR sequence diversity and led to clonal T-cell expansion. Intravenous ivuxolimab was administered to patients every 2 weeks at six dose levels: 0.01, 0.1, 0.3, 1.5, 3 and 10 mg/kg. Of the roughly 54 patients in dose escalation, 19 had hepatocellular carcinoma, around 15 had melanoma, 9 had renal cell carcinoma and 9 had head and neck cancer. Patients were allowed to have had prior anti-PD-1, anti-PD-L1 or anti-CTLA-4 therapy, and 40% to 45% of the dose-escalation patients had been treated with checkpoint inhibitors.

The CDR3 sequence holds 17 residues, the cysteine and phenylalanine included. Only the CDR3 region is kept as DNA, spanning 51 bases read in frame from base 1. The germline V gene encodes CDR1 MDHEN and CDR2 SYDVKM. V lost 3 bases and J lost 0 bases, and the count of bases not matched to a germline gene is 6. Remarks on this clone: No cognate antigen has been identified for it. Nothing much larger sits one base from this clone, and base qualities are not available.

Genomic DNA was isolated from the sorted cells so that the TCRbeta CDR3 region could be sequenced. The immunoSEQ Assay was used to sequence the TCRbeta CDR3 regions. The clones in this table, taken by TCRdb from immuneACCESS, are in-frame only. Not every clone is retained; where verified, under half of the shortfall comes from an unresolved V gene, and the cause of the rest is unknown. For this sample the table gives tens of thousands of clones, of which roughly 84% were detected only once. Roughly a third of the sample is held by the ten biggest clonotypes. The trial excluded patients who had a history of autoimmune disease or were on systemic immunosuppression. Peripheral blood for TCR sequencing was drawn from every dose cohort at baseline, at cycle 4 day 1 and at cycle 7 day 1. The samples were taken from a phase I, first-in-human, multicenter, open-label dose-escalation trial of ivuxolimab. Adults with locally advanced or metastatic melanoma, renal cell carcinoma, hepatocellular carcinoma or head and neck squamous cell carcinoma were enrolled in the trial. CD4+ and CD8+ T cells were sorted separately from peripheral blood before TCR sequencing.

The research as a whole found: Low levels of normalized T-cell clonal expansion were also seen in some patients who did not respond. At doses of 0.1 to 3.0 mg/kg, clonal expansion of both CD4+ and CD8+ blood T cells was observed from baseline to week 6. Antigen specificity was not determined for the clonally expanded peripheral T cells. In the 0.1-3.0 mg/kg groups, partial responders were among the patients with the lowest normalized peripheral clonal expansion, particularly in CD8+ T cells. After ivuxolimab, expanded clones were on average more numerous among CD8+ T cells than among CD4+ T cells.

The sequence derives from an adult with an advanced solid tumor such as melanoma, head and neck, liver or kidney cancer. The sequence is built from TRBV28 and TRBJ2-7; TRBD2 matches 12 bases in the middle. The sequences come from CD4+ or CD8+ T cells sorted from blood, collected in a trial of the OX40 agonist ivuxolimab. CDR3 reads: CASSLGLAGSLSYEQYF. The nucleotide sequence is TGTGCCAGCAGTTTGGGACTAGCGGGCTCCCTCTCCTACGAGCAGTACTTC.